This T cell receptor beta chain emerged from a study of CD8 T cells in Susac syndrome. Germline loops: CDR1 SGDLS, CDR2 YYNGEE. The CDR3 totals 11 residues. V lost 3 bases and J lost 13, with 12 bases in between. Concerning this clonotype: Its specificity is unknown.

An input of about 0.5 to 1 ug of RNA was subjected to reverse transcription using random hexamers. The TCR beta CDR3 was amplified by immunoSEQ multiplex PCR across 54 Vbeta, 13 Jbeta. One entry per CDR3 protein, called by TCRdb with MiXCR from the immunoSEQ multiplex PCR reads. The table records around 170,000 distinct CDR3 sequences, about 95% of them present only once. Blood CD8+ and CD4+ T cells underwent high-throughput TCR beta sequencing. General study results and limits: The relatively small number of individuals in the TCR sequencing and HLA analysis was acknowledged by the study.

The V call is TRBV9, the J call TRBJ2-3, with D unresolved. The receptor comes from a human donor with multiple sclerosis. Sequencing input: CD8+ T cells from PBMCs. The chain's CDR3 is CASSDFRDKYF. CDR3 bases: TGTGCCAGCAGCGACTTCCGCGACAAGTATTTT.